Listed below are T cell receptor beta chains from one sample, sequenced in a study of cytomegalovirus exposure and HLA in healthy donors. Clones were sequenced by immunoSEQ multiplex PCR, and TCRdb holds only the in-frame ones, with some missing. The sample gives about 130,000 clones, about 78% of which show up once; less than 3.5% is in the top ten. The specimen was PBMCs. The receptor set was obtained from a human donor in good health. CDR3s include the opening cysteine and the closing phenylalanine or tryptophan. Each record gives: clone size, D gene, V gene, J gene, CDR3 DNA, CDR3 protein. A D gene is named only where the DNA matches it firmly. Only some rows state a clone size, as once, few, many or a class for expanded clones.

>few|.|TRBV11-2|TRBJ1-1
TGTGCCAGCAGCCCTGGGCAGGGATGGGACACTGAAGCTTTCTTT
CASSPGQGWDTEAFF
>once|.|TRBV28|TRBJ1-1
TGTGCCAGCAGTTTAATTCCACCAGGGGAGGGAGCTTTCTTT
CASSLIPPGEGAFF
>.|TRBD1|TRBV5-4|TRBJ2-7
TGTGCCAGCAGCTTGGCCGGGACAGATTACGAGCAGTACTTC
CASSLAGTDYEQYF
>few|TRBD1|TRBV5-4|TRBJ1-2
TGTGCCAGCAGCCCACAGGGGATTAGGTATGGCTACACCTTC
CASSPQGIRYGYTF
>.|.|TRBV9|TRBJ1-1
TGTGCCAGCAGCGTTAACACAGGGAACACTGAAGCTTTCTTT
CASSVNTGNTEAFF
>.|TRBD1|TRBV5-4|TRBJ1-1
TGTGCCAGCAGAATTCCCGGGACAGTGAACACTGAAGCTTTCTTT
CASRIPGTVNTEAFF
>.|TRBD2|TRBV4-1|TRBJ2-2
TGCGCCAGCAGCCCTAGCGGGGCGAACACCGGGGAGCTGTTTTTT
CASSPSGANTGELFF
>few|TRBD1|TRBV19|TRBJ2-5
TGTGCCAGTAGCCTCTGGACCGGGACAGGGGCACAAGAGACCCAGTACTTC
CASSLWTGTGAQETQYF
>once|.|TRBV4-2|TRBJ2-5
TGTGCCAGCAGCTTCACCACCGGGTCAGGGGAGACCCAGTACTTC
CASSFTTGSGETQYF
>.|.|TRBV4-2|TRBJ1-2
TGTGCCAGCAGCCAATACTTACAGGCGGGGTATGGCTACACCTTC
CASSQYLQAGYGYTF
>once|TRBD1|TRBV5-1|TRBJ1-2
TGCGCCAGCAGCTGGGTCGGACAGGACGGCTACACCTTC
CASSWVGQDGYTF
>.|TRBD2|TRBV7-3|TRBJ2-7
TGTGCCAGCAGCCTTACCGGGACTAGCGGGGACGAGCAGTACTTC
CASSLTGTSGDEQYF
>.|.|TRBV7-9|TRBJ2-5
TGTTCCAGCAGCAAAGTGGTCGCGGAGGAGACCCAGTACTTC
CSSSKVVAEETQYF
>.|TRBD1|TRBV9|TRBJ2-7
TGTGCCAGCAGCGAGGGGACAGAAGCCTACGAGCAGTACTTC
CASSEGTEAYEQYF
>.|TRBD2|TRBV7-3|TRBJ2-3
TGTGCCAGTCGACAATTAGCGGGAGGTACAGATACGCAGTATTTT
CASRQLAGGTDTQYF
>.|TRBD1|TRBV6-6|TRBJ1-6
TGTGCCAGCAGTTACCCTCAGACAGGGAATTCACCCCTCCACTTT
CASSYPQTGNSPLHF
>few|TRBD2|TRBV12-5|TRBJ2-3
TGTGCTAGTGGGATGTTCCGATCAAAGACTAGCGGGGGAGTAAACGACACAGATACGCAGTATTTT
CASGMFRSKTSGGVNDTDTQYF
>.|.|TRBV27|TRBJ1-4
TGTGCCAGCACTCACATGTCCGGGGGGGGGTCTAATGAAAAACTGTTTTTT
CASTHMSGGGSNEKLFF
>.|.|TRBV30|TRBJ2-7
TGTGCCTGGAGTGTTGGGGCCGAGCAGTACTTC
CAWSVGAEQYF
>.|TRBD2|TRBV15|TRBJ2-3
TGTGCCACCAGCAGAGATCAGGGTCCTAGCGGGTATACGCAGTATTTT
CATSRDQGPSGYTQYF
>.|TRBD2|TRBV9|TRBJ2-5
TGTGCCAGCAGCGTTATAGCGGGGGGGCAAGAGACCCAGTACTTC
CASSVIAGGQETQYF
>.|.|TRBV9|TRBJ2-2
TGTGCCAGCAGCGCACACAGGGAAAAGAACACCGGGGAGCTGTTTTTT
CASSAHREKNTGELFF
>few|.|TRBV7-2|TRBJ2-7
TGTGCCAGCAGCTTCGGACAGAGCTCCTACGAGCAGTACTTC
CASSFGQSSYEQYF
>.|TRBD1|TRBV5-1|TRBJ2-7
TGCGCCAGCAGCTCTGGGACAGGGGTTGTGGGCTCCTACGAGCAGTACTTC
CASSSGTGVVGSYEQYF
>.|TRBD1|TRBV7-6|TRBJ1-2
TGTGCCAGCAGCTTAGCTCGGGACAGCCTTAACTATGGCTACACCTTC
CASSLARDSLNYGYTF
>.|TRBD1|TRBV9|TRBJ2-3
TGTGCCAGCAGCCTCAGGGGGTATACAGATACGCAGTATTTT
CASSLRGYTDTQYF
>once|TRBD2|TRBV19|TRBJ2-2
TGTGCCAGTATCCCCCGAACTAGCGGGAACACCGGGGAGCTGTTTTTT
CASIPRTSGNTGELFF
>.|.|TRBV2|TRBJ2-7
TGTGCCAGCAGTGGGGCCAAGTCCTACGAGCAGTACTTC
CASSGAKSYEQYF
>.|TRBD2|TRBV5-4|TRBJ2-2
TGTGCCAGCAGCAAACTAGGGACTAGCGGGAGTCGCACCGGGGAGCTGTTTTTT
CASSKLGTSGSRTGELFF
>.|.|TRBV2|TRBJ2-7
TGTGCCAGCAGGATGGGGGGTGGATCCTACGAGCAGTACTTC
CASRMGGGSYEQYF
>.|TRBD2|TRBV7-9|TRBJ2-3
TGTTCCAGCAGCATAAGCGGGAGTCAGGGAGATACGCAGTATTTT
CSSSISGSQGDTQYF
>.|.|TRBV6-6|TRBJ2-7
TGTGCCAGCAGTTCCGGGACATCAGAGCAGTACTTC
CASSSGTSEQYF
>.|TRBD2|TRBV7-2|TRBJ2-7
TGTGCCAGCAGTCCCCGGGGGGACGAGCAGTACTTC
CASSPRGDEQYF
>.|.|TRBV30|TRBJ1-4
TGTGCCTGGAGTGTAATGGGGGCAAACTTTGACGAAAAACTGTTTTTT
CAWSVMGANFDEKLFF
>.|TRBD1|TRBV28|TRBJ1-5
TGTGCCAGTAGTGACAGGGGCAATCAGCCCCAGCATTTT
CASSDRGNQPQHF
>.|.|TRBV27|TRBJ2-1
TGTGCCAGCAGCCTAAGGGGGAGAGGCCAGTTCTTC
CASSLRGRGQFF
>.|TRBD1|TRBV10-3|TRBJ2-2
TGTGCCATCACAGGACAGGGCGGGACCGGGGAGCTGTTTTTT
CAITGQGGTGELFF
>.|.|TRBV6-6|TRBJ2-1
TGTGCCAGCAGTTACAACAGGGATTACGATGAGCAGTTCTTC
CASSYNRDYDEQFF
>.|TRBD2|TRBV2|TRBJ2-2
TGTGCCAGCAGTGAGGGAGGACTAGCGGGGGGGCGTACCGGGGAGCTGTTTTTT
CASSEGGLAGGRTGELFF
>.|TRBD1|TRBV6-5|TRBJ2-7
TGTGCCACCACAAGCGACACAGGGGGCGAGCAGTACTTC
CATTSDTGGEQYF
>.|.|TRBV5-4|TRBJ2-3
TGTGCCAGCAGCTTGGCCGGCACAGATACGCAGTATTTT
CASSLAGTDTQYF
>.|TRBD1|TRBV7-2|TRBJ1-5
TGTGCCAGCAGCAAGGAGACGGGACAGGGGGATCAGCCCCAGCATTTT
CASSKETGQGDQPQHF
>once|.|TRBV19|TRBJ1-6
TGTGCCAGTAGCAGTGGACTCAATAATTCACCCCTCCACTTT
CASSSGLNNSPLHF
>few|.|TRBV27|TRBJ2-3
TGTGCCAGCATGTCCGCAGATACGCAGTATTTT
CASMSADTQYF
>.|.|TRBV30|TRBJ1-2
TGTGCCTGGAGTGCCGACGGGAGTAACTATGGCTACACCTTC
CAWSADGSNYGYTF
>.|.|TRBV14|TRBJ2-7
TGTGCCAGCAGCCAGCAGGGGAGGGTCGAGCAGTACTTC
CASSQQGRVEQYF
>once|TRBD1|TRBV5-1|TRBJ1-2
TGCGCCAGCAGCCCAGGGACAGTCTATGGCTACACCTTC
CASSPGTVYGYTF
>.|TRBD1|TRBV7-3|TRBJ2-2
TGTGCCAGCAGCACCGGGACAGGGAACACCGGGGAGCTGTTTTTT
CASSTGTGNTGELFF
>once|.|TRBV18|TRBJ2-7
TGTGCCAGCTCACCAGAGAGGGCCCTGGCGCCCGAGCAGTACTTC
CASSPERALAPEQYF
>.|.|TRBV4-2|TRBJ2-2
TGTGCCAGCAGCCAAGACAGGGCCGGGGAGCTGTTTTTT
CASSQDRAGELFF
>.|TRBD2|TRBV28|TRBJ2-1
TGTGCCAGCAGCCACAGGACTAGCGGGAGGACCAATGAGCAGTTCTTC
CASSHRTSGRTNEQFF
>few|.|TRBV5-4|TRBJ1-2
TGTGCCAGCAGCTTGGACCAGATTAACTATGGCTACACCTTC
CASSLDQINYGYTF
>few|TRBD2|TRBV11-2|TRBJ2-1
TGTGCCAGCAGACCCACCGGGACTAGCAATTTCAATGAGCAGTTCTTC
CASRPTGTSNFNEQFF
>.|TRBD2|TRBV9|TRBJ2-1
TGTGCCAGCAGCCTGGGGGGGCGGGGGGCGATAATTGCGCAGTTCTTC
CASSLGGRGAIIAQFF
>.|.|TRBV5-1|TRBJ1-1
TGCGCCAGCAGCTTTAGCAGCATGAACACTGAAGCTTTCTTT
CASSFSSMNTEAFF
>.|TRBD2|TRBV5-5|TRBJ2-1
TGTGCCAGCAGCTTGCTAGCGGGGGAATACAATGAGCAGTTCTTC
CASSLLAGEYNEQFF
>.|.|TRBV2|TRBJ2-1
TGTGCCAGCAGTCCTACGTCCTCCTACAATGAGCAGTTCTTC
CASSPTSSYNEQFF